Listed below are T cell receptor beta chains from one sample, sequenced in a study of shared clonotypes between healthy human individuals. The table came from immunoSEQ multiplex PCR; TCRdb's copy has only in-frame clones and leaves some out. In the table there are roughly 650,000 clones, approximately 96% of which are singletons. Sequences were obtained from naive CD8+ T cells sorted from blood. These receptors were collected from a woman in her thirties in good health. Both conserved end residues are part of each CDR3. The order of the fields is J gene, V gene, D gene, CDR3 DNA, CDR3 protein. A D gene is named only where the DNA matches it firmly.

TRBJ1-2,TRBV27,-,TGTGCCAGCAGTCAGGGAGCTAACTATGGCTACACCTTC,CASSQGANYGYTF
TRBJ2-1,TRBV29-1,-,TGCAGCGTTGAAGATCGGGGCATCTTCAATGAGCAGTTCTTC,CSVEDRGIFNEQFF
TRBJ2-3,TRBV5-4,-,TGTGCCAGCAGCCCGACCGGGACGGCACTCCCAGATACGCAGTATTTT,CASSPTGTALPDTQYF
TRBJ2-3,TRBV2,TRBD2,TGTGCCAGCAGGGAGACTAGCGGACGCACAGATACGCAGTATTTT,CASRETSGRTDTQYF
TRBJ2-3,TRBV9,-,TGTGCCAGCAGCGTAGAGACTATCCACACAGATACGCAGTATTTT,CASSVETIHTDTQYF
TRBJ2-7,TRBV6-1,TRBD2,TGTGCCAGCAGTGAATCTCGCGGGAGGCCCAACGAGCAGTACTTC,CASSESRGRPNEQYF
TRBJ2-1,TRBV7-2,TRBD2,TGTGCCAGCAGCCCCTTTGCGGGAGGGTACAATGAGCAGTTCTTC,CASSPFAGGYNEQFF
TRBJ2-7,TRBV4-1,-,TGCGCCAGCAGCCAAGATGCCCGGGGCGGCTCCTACGAGCAGTACTTC,CASSQDARGGSYEQYF
TRBJ2-6,TRBV28,TRBD1,TGTGCCAGCACCAGGACAGGGGAGGATATCTCTGGGGCCAACGTCCTGACTTTC,CASTRTGEDISGANVLTF
TRBJ2-7,TRBV29-1,-,TGCAGCGTTGAGTCTTTAGACGCCGACTCCTACGAGCAGTACTTC,CSVESLDADSYEQYF